This T cell receptor beta chain appears in the sequencing data of a study of CXCR3-negative and CXCR3-positive naive CD8 T cells. Findings and limits, study-wide: For naive cells, CXCR3-negative and CXCR3-positive subsets had similar TRBV-TRBJ usage; for memory cells, usage differed. Between one naive subset and the other, surface CD5 was comparable, and TCR strength was inferred from TRB CDR3 properties. Naive cells that were CXCR3-positive had more hydrophobic TRB CDR3s (compared with CXCR3-negative naive cells). Comparably high diversity was seen in both naive subsets, and much lower diversity in memory CD8+ cells.

Every CD8+ subset sample held around 300,000 flow-sorted cells, done in triplicate. The CDR3 is made up of 14 amino acids. This clonotype counts as medium-sized by frequency. Its antigen is still unknown. The authors made the TRB cDNA libraries by 5' RACE using UMI labels. TCRdb re-called the 5' RACE reads and catalogs CDR3 proteins one per entry, DNA excluded. The sample has roughly 6,800 distinct CDR3 sequences. This chain links TRBV12-3 or TRBV12-4 with TRBJ2-3; the TCRdb call, TRBD1, lacks DNA for checking. Sequenced: naive CXCR3+ CD8+ T cells from blood. Subset of the sample: CD45RO-CCR7+CD27+CD95- naive CD8+ T cells expressing CXCR3 (TNR3+). The clonotype was recovered from a human donor in good health. Some clones in this sample may be carry-over from other donors' samples. This CDR3 is CASRARGNTDTQYF.